The present T cell receptor beta chain was sequenced within a study of PD-1 blockade in mismatch repair-deficient tumors (dated by TCRdb to about 2017). Looking at the study overall: Between late 2013 and 2016, 75 to 95 consecutive patients with about 11 mismatch repair-deficient cancer types, all previously treated and progressing, were enrolled in the trial. Tumor-associated T cell clones were tracked in the peripheral blood of patients responding to PD-1 blockade by deep sequencing of TCR CDR3 regions. Points the paper makes about the study in general: Tumor-resident clones, often undetectable in blood before treatment, expanded rapidly after pembrolizumab and then contracted, generally before radiologic responses.

This clone was seen more than once but under ten times. Its antigen target is currently unknown. It has no much larger one-base neighbor in the sample; base qualities were not kept. Trimming removed 2 bases from V and 0 bases from J; the gene matches leave 4 bases unexplained. From the cysteine up to the phenylalanine, the CDR3 has a length of 16 residues. Left in the record is the CDR3 DNA by itself, 48 bases read in frame from the first base. The germline V gene supplies CDR1 LGHNA and CDR2 YNFKEQ. Libraries were prepared through the immunoSEQ multiplex PCR assay. The immuneACCESS repertoire file appears here via TCRdb, limited to in-frame rearrangements. These files lack a portion of the clones; in checked studies, under half of the deficit traces to unresolved V genes, and the cause of the others is not known. The sample table shows around 10,000 clones, and around 85% are seen once. The ten largest clones take up 0.9% to 1% of the sample.

For each enrolled patient, mismatch repair deficiency was established using either polymerase chain reaction or immunohistochemistry. TCR sequencing was carried out for a few patients who responded to pembrolizumab therapy. In the phase II trial, pembrolizumab PD-1 blockade was tested prospectively in advanced mismatch repair-deficient cancers, no matter which tissue of origin the cancers came from. Peripheral blood T cell samples were gathered serially, both before PD-1 blockade started and at multiple time points afterward. Blood sampling times were expressed in weeks after the first pembrolizumab dose.

In this chain, TRBV4-2 is recombined with TRBJ2-7; 10 of the junction bases match TRBD2. The sample in question was PBMCs, obtained 46 to 47 weeks after starting pembrolizumab. The TCR was taken from an adult with mismatch repair-deficient cancer. The CDR3 here reads CASSQSSGRSSYEQYF. The nucleotide sequence reads as follows: TGTGCCAGCAGCCAAAGTAGCGGGAGGAGCTCCTACGAGCAGTACTTC.